Below, 20 T cell receptor beta chains from the same sample are listed, as sequenced in a study of shared clonotypes between healthy human individuals. Terminally differentiated effector memory CD45RA+ cells were excluded from the naive CD8 cells, which were CD45RO-negative and positively selected for CCR7. The table came from immunoSEQ multiplex PCR; TCRdb's copy has only in-frame clones and leaves some out. Of 1.5 million to 2.5 million clones listed, 85% to 95% were seen once; the top ten hold approximately 1%. The sample taken for sequencing was naive CD8+ T cells sorted from blood. These TCRs come from a man younger than 35 in good health.

This sequence joins TRBV27 and TRBJ1-5; no clear D gene. Trimming took off 5 bases at V and 8 bases at J, with 19 bases between the two ends. There are 15 residues in the CDR3. CDR1 and CDR2 from the germline V gene are MNHEY and SMNVEV (reference sequence). The CDR3 bases are TGTGCCAGCAGTGAGGTTGATGGAGTTTATGAGCCCCAGCATTTT. Its translation is CASSEVDGVYEPQHF.

This sequence joins TRBV18 and TRBJ2-5; no clear D gene. The V gene lost 0 bases and the J gene lost 4 bases, with 9 bases spanning the gap. Germline CDR1 KGHSH, CDR2 LQKENI. The CDR3 has 14 residues. CDR3 sequence reads: CASSPPNNGETQYF. CDR3 nucleotides: TGTGCCAGCTCACCACCGAATAATGGAGAGACCCAGTACTTC.

The chain links TRBV7-9 to TRBJ2-1, with 13 nucleotides matching TRBD2. Trimming at V came to 5 bases and at J to 9 bases, leaving 4 bases not matched to a gene. Germline assignment: CDR1 SEHNR and CDR2 FQNEAQ (reference sequence). The CDR3 has 14 amino acids. CDR3 nucleotide sequence: TGTGCCAGCAGCATACTAGCGGGAGGGCGTGAGCAGTTCTTC. Amino acids: CASSILAGGREQFF.

J is TRBJ2-7 and V is TRBV6-5, with D perhaps TRBD1 or TRBD2 (5 bases each). In germline, CDR1 is MNHEY, CDR2 SVGAGI. V was trimmed by 6 bases and J by 4 bases, leaving 16 bases between them. This CDR3 contains 14 residues. In DNA, the CDR3 is TGTGCCAGCAGGCCTCCGGGACCGGGATACGAGCAGTACTTC. Translated: CASRPPGPGYEQYF.

V usage is TRBV7-9 and J usage is TRBJ1-1; D gene uncertain. Between the trimmed V and J ends, which lost 5 bases and 4 bases, there was a span of 11 bases. This CDR3 is built from 13 residues. CDR1 and CDR2 from the germline V gene are SEHNR and FQNEAQ (reference sequence). The CDR3: CASSHPTSTEAFF. CDR3 bases: TGTGCCAGCAGCCACCCTACCTCCACTGAAGCTTTCTTT.

The J gene is TRBJ2-1, the V gene TRBV27, with TRBD1 matching 7 bases. The CDR3 spans 14 residues. J was trimmed by 6 bases and V by 6 bases; bases with no gene match: 8. Germline CDR1 and CDR2: MNHEY and SMNVEV (reference sequence). CDR3 coding DNA: TGTGCCAGCAGCCATACAGGGGCCCTCAATGAGCAGTTCTTC. Translated, it gives CASSHTGALNEQFF.

The chain couples TRBV27 to TRBJ2-7, with a tentative D call TRBD2 (5 bases). Looked up from germline, CDR1 is MNHEY and CDR2 is SMNVEV (reference sequence). Trimming removed 6 bases at V and 5 bases at J, with 17 bases between. CDR3 length: 14 amino acids. The CDR3 nucleotides are TGTGCCAGCAGCCCTTTAGGCGGGTCCCACGAGCAGTACTTC. Its protein product is CASSPLGGSHEQYF.

CDR3 amino acids: CASSEAGRPGNTIYF. CDR3 DNA: TGTGCCAGCAGTGAAGCGGGGCGGCCCGGAAACACCATATATTTT. The chain combines TRBV2 with TRBJ1-3, with D perhaps TRBD1 (5 bases). This CDR3 has 15 amino acids. Germline-derived CDR1 and CDR2 are SNHLY and FYNNEI. Between the trimmed V and J ends, which lost 0 bases and 4 bases, there was a span of 10 bases. Full variable domain (missing parts from reference TRBV2 and TRBJ1-3): EPEVTQTPSHQVTQMGQEVILRCVPISNHLYFYWYRQILGQKVEFLVSFYNNEISEKSEIFDDQFSVERPDGSNFTLKIRSTKLEDSAMYFCASSEAGRPGNTIYFGEGSWLTVV.

V is TRBV6-1 and J is TRBJ2-7, with 7 bases aligning to TRBD1. Germline V gives CDR1 MNHNS, CDR2 SASEGT. This CDR3 has 15 amino acids. The ends lost 4 bases at V and 0 bases at J; junction bases unmatched: 6. CDR3 sequence: CASSVTTGLSYEQYF. Here the CDR3 DNA reads TGTGCCAGCAGTGTTACGACAGGGCTCTCCTACGAGCAGTACTTC.

The V and J genes are TRBV18 and TRBJ2-2; D is uncertain. The CDR3 loop spans 15 amino acids. The ends were cut back, 2 bases at V and 3 bases at J, with 10 bases in the middle. Germline V gene data show CDR1 as KGHSH and CDR2 as LQKENI. The CDR3 spells CASSPGEVYTGELFF. CDR3 DNA sequence: TGTGCCAGCTCACCAGGTGAAGTTTACACCGGGGAGCTGTTTTTT.

This rearrangement joins TRBV6-5 to TRBJ1-1; D perhaps matches TRBD1 (6 bases). Germline-derived CDR1 and CDR2 are MNHEY and SVGAGI. CDR3 length: 13 amino acids. Trimming left V 4 bases short and J 6 bases short, with 12 bases between. The CDR3 loop reads CASSLGGEPEAFF. The CDR3 DNA follows: TGTGCCAGCAGTTTAGGGGGGGAACCTGAAGCTTTCTTT.

The CDR3 DNA sequence: TGTGCCAGCAGCCCAACCACAGGGGTGAACACCGGGGAGCTGTTTTTT. It yields the protein CASSPTTGVNTGELFF. The chain couples TRBV7-2 to TRBJ2-2, with 7 positions matching TRBD1. Per the germline V gene, CDR1 is SGHTA and CDR2 is FQGNSA. Losses at the gene ends were 5 bases for V and 1 base for J; bases not matched to a gene: 7. The CDR3 is 16 residues long.

CDR3 sequence: CASPWKAYNSPLHF. CDR3 DNA: TGTGCCAGTCCTTGGAAAGCCTATAATTCACCCCTCCACTTT. The rearrangement uses TRBV19 and TRBJ1-6; D uncertain. Germline CDR1 and CDR2: LNHDA and SQIVND (reference sequence). Trimming cost V 8 bases and J 2 bases, with 10 bases left between them. The CDR3 extends over 14 amino acids.

Only one count was recorded for this clone. J is TRBJ2-5 and V is TRBV30; no definite D call. Germline values: CDR1 GTSNPN, CDR2 SVGIG (reference sequence). This CDR3 comprises 15 residues. The ends were cut back, 0 bases at V and 5 bases at J, with 16 bases in the middle. In nucleotides, the CDR3 is TGTGCCTGGAGTGTAATAAAGGGTGGGCGGGAGACCCAGTACTTC. Translation gives CAWSVIKGGRETQYF.

Comments on this clone: This specimen includes other DNA sequences encoding the same CDR3. This rearrangement joins TRBV5-6 to TRBJ2-7; D call uncertain. Trimming shortened V by 0 bases and J by 4 bases, and 11 bases separated the two germline ends. The germline V gene encodes CDR1 SGHDT and CDR2 YYEEEE. The CDR3 covers 14 residues. CDR3 in amino acids: CASSLGSALYEQYF. CDR3 DNA: TGTGCCAGCAGCTTGGGGTCAGCTTTATACGAGCAGTACTTC.

The rearrangement links TRBV5-1 to TRBJ2-7; no definite D call. CDR3 length: 11 amino acids. Germline-derived CDR1 and CDR2 are SGHRS and YFSETQ. V was shortened by 0 bases and J by 9 bases, with 7 bases between the two germline ends. The CDR3 loop is CASSLGEGQYF. The CDR3 DNA reads as TGCGCCAGCAGCTTGGGGGAAGGGCAGTACTTC.

The chain recombines TRBV11-3 with TRBJ2-3; 9 nucleotides match TRBD2. The germline CDR1 and CDR2 sequences are SGHNT and YENEEA. The J segment lost 2 bases and the V segment lost 2 bases, leaving 11 bases of the junction unmatched. The CDR3 extends over 18 amino acids. CDR3 loop: CASSLQQDGGGATDTQYF. The CDR3 DNA reads as TGTGCCAGCAGCTTACAGCAGGATGGCGGGGGGGCCACAGATACGCAGTATTTT.

This clone was recorded only once. The V call is TRBV2, the J call TRBJ1-5; D uncertain. The CDR3 consists of 15 residues. Per the germline V gene, CDR1 is SNHLY and CDR2 is FYNNEI. Trimming removed 2 bases from V and 2 bases from J, with 10 bases in between. CDR3 coding DNA: TGTGCCAGCAGTGAACAACAGTACGGCAATCAGCCCCAGCATTTT. Its translation is CASSEQQYGNQPQHF.

The chain has TRBV6-4 and TRBJ2-1; D perhaps matches TRBD2 (6 bases). CDR1 is MRHNA, CDR2 SNTAGT, per germline. V was clipped by 8 bases and J by 9 bases, with 26 bases between them. This CDR3 has 16 amino acids. The CDR3 sequence: CASGETPTSPTGEQFF. Here the CDR3 DNA reads TGTGCCAGCGGGGAAACCCCCACTAGCCCCACGGGTGAGCAGTTCTTC.

This clone was found once. The J gene is TRBJ2-2, the V gene TRBV5-6; the D gene is possibly TRBD1 (5 bases). This CDR3 comprises 14 residues. CDR1 SGHDT and CDR2 YYEEEE come from the germline V gene. Trimming removed 0 bases at V and 4 bases at J, with 7 bases between. The CDR3 DNA reads as TGTGCCAGCAGCTTGGGACAGAGCACCGGGGAGCTGTTTTTT. The encoded protein is CASSLGQSTGELFF.